The T cell receptor (beta chain) described here comes from a study of blood T cell repertoires in COVID-19. V lost 7 bases to trimming and J lost 2 bases; unmatched junction nucleotides: 8. The CDR3 contains 14 residues. From germline, CDR1 is SQVTM and CDR2 ANQGSEA. Measured with immunoSEQ multiplex PCR; TCRdb has only the in-frame clones, and not every one. The sample includes more than 15,000 clones, more than 75% of them seen just once. The rearrangement joins TRBV29-1 to TRBJ2-1, with 7 bases fitting TRBD2. The sequencing sample was made of peripheral blood. This TCR derives from a human donor with active COVID-19. The donor label of this sample is uncertain. CDR3 region: CSASGGVPYNEQFF. As DNA, the CDR3 is TGCAGCGCTAGCGGAGGAGTCCCCTACAATGAGCAGTTCTTC.